This is a list of T cell receptor beta chains from one sample in a study of shared clonotypes between healthy human individuals. Generated by immunoSEQ multiplex PCR, the TCRdb table keeps only in-frame clones and is missing some. The sample lists some 2,100,000 clones, nearly 97% occurring once. The sample was naive CD4+ T cells sorted from blood. All receptors come from a man aged 18 to 30 in good health. The CDR3 runs from the conserved cysteine through the conserved F or W. A D gene is named only where the DNA matches it firmly. Not every row has a clone size; where given, it reads once, few, many or a size class.

size: once; J: TRBJ1-1; D: TRBD1; V: TRBV5-8; DNA: TGTGCCAGCAGCCGAGCCGACAGGGGCACTGAAGCTTTCTTT; CDR3: CASSRADRGTEAFF
size: -; J: TRBJ2-7; D: TRBD1; V: TRBV5-4; DNA: TGTGCCAGCAGCTTTTCAGGGGGCCCCTACGAGCAGTACTTC; CDR3: CASSFSGGPYEQYF
size: -; J: TRBJ1-1; D: TRBD1; V: TRBV5-1; DNA: TGCGCCAGCAGCTCCCGACAGGGGCCTTTGACAACGAACACTGAAGCTTTCTTT; CDR3: CASSSRQGPLTTNTEAFF
size: once; J: TRBJ2-7; D: -; V: TRBV11-2; DNA: TGTGCCAGCAGTTGGGATGTCTACGAGCAGTACTTC; CDR3: CASSWDVYEQYF
size: -; J: TRBJ2-7; D: TRBD2; V: TRBV6-5; DNA: TGTGCCAGCAGTCAGACTAGCGGGGGCCCCTACGAGCAGTACTTC; CDR3: CASSQTSGGPYEQYF
size: -; J: TRBJ2-5; D: -; V: TRBV29-1; DNA: TGCAGCGGTAGGAAGACAGGCTCCCAAGAGACCCAGTACTTC; CDR3: CSGRKTGSQETQYF
size: -; J: TRBJ2-1; D: -; V: TRBV6-6; DNA: TGTGCCAGCAGTTATATCGTGGGCAATGAGCAGTTCTTC; CDR3: CASSYIVGNEQFF
size: -; J: TRBJ2-3; D: -; V: TRBV4-1; DNA: TGCGCCAGCAGCCAGGGAGGACCGATGTCACACACAGATACGCAGTATTTT; CDR3: CASSQGGPMSHTDTQYF
size: -; J: TRBJ2-7; D: -; V: TRBV7-8; DNA: TGTGCCAGCAGCTTTGGGGGGCTCATGAACGAGCAGTACTTC; CDR3: CASSFGGLMNEQYF
size: -; J: TRBJ2-7; D: TRBD1; V: TRBV18; DNA: TGTGCCAGCTCACCAAGACAGGGGCCCTACGAGCAGTACTTC; CDR3: CASSPRQGPYEQYF
size: -; J: TRBJ1-2; D: TRBD1; V: TRBV27; DNA: TGTGCCAGCAGTTTAAACAGGGGCGGTGGCTACACCTTC; CDR3: CASSLNRGGGYTF
size: -; J: TRBJ2-2; D: TRBD1; V: TRBV25-1; DNA: TGTGCCAGCAGTGAATTAGGGGGCTCGAACACCGGGGAGCTGTTTTTT; CDR3: CASSELGGSNTGELFF
size: -; J: TRBJ1-2; D: -; V: TRBV5-4; DNA: TGTGCCAGCAGCGACGGCCGGGAGGGAAACTATGGCTACACCTTC; CDR3: CASSDGREGNYGYTF
size: -; J: TRBJ2-3; D: -; V: TRBV4-1; DNA: TGCGCCAGCAGCCCCCTACAGCGGCAGGCAGATACGCAGTATTTT; CDR3: CASSPLQRQADTQYF
size: -; J: TRBJ1-1; D: -; V: TRBV28; DNA: TGTGCCAGCAGCCTATATACGAGGCTCACGGGGGACACTGAAGCTTTCTTT; CDR3: CASSLYTRLTGDTEAFF
size: -; J: TRBJ1-1; D: -; V: TRBV6-6; DNA: TGTGCCAGCAGGGGGGAAGGGCAGGGTAACACTGAAGCTTTCTTT; CDR3: CASRGEGQGNTEAFF
size: -; J: TRBJ1-1; D: -; V: TRBV30; DNA: TGTGCCTGGGCGGGGAACACTGAAGCTTTCTTT; CDR3: CAWAGNTEAFF
size: -; J: TRBJ2-1; D: TRBD2; V: TRBV30; DNA: TGTGCCTGGAGCCCCGGACTAGGGGAGTTCTTC; CDR3: CAWSPGLGEFF
size: -; J: TRBJ2-5; D: -; V: TRBV27; DNA: TGTGCCATCTCTGAGTACCAAGAGACCCAGTACTTC; CDR3: CAISEYQETQYF
size: -; J: TRBJ1-2; D: -; V: TRBV10-3; DNA: TGTGCCATCAGTTGGGCGACTTCCTCCTATGGCTACACCTTC; CDR3: CAISWATSSYGYTF
size: -; J: TRBJ1-1; D: -; V: TRBV5-1; DNA: TGCGCCAGCAGCCACCCCTCCGGGACAAAGGACACTGAAGCTTTCTTT; CDR3: CASSHPSGTKDTEAFF
size: -; J: TRBJ2-1; D: TRBD2; V: TRBV4-2; DNA: TGTGCCAGCAGCCACGGACTAGCGGGCAATGAGCAGTTCTTC; CDR3: CASSHGLAGNEQFF
size: -; J: TRBJ1-4; D: -; V: TRBV6-5; DNA: TGTGCCAGCAGTTACACTTCGACGGGAACTAATGAAAAACTGTTTTTT; CDR3: CASSYTSTGTNEKLFF
size: -; J: TRBJ1-2; D: -; V: TRBV10-2; DNA: TGCGCCAGCAGTGATCCGGGCAAAGTCGACTATGGCTACACCTTC; CDR3: CASSDPGKVDYGYTF
size: -; J: TRBJ2-3; D: TRBD2; V: TRBV10-3; DNA: TGTGCCAGCGGGGGGGGTGTGGATACGCAGTATTTT; CDR3: CASGGGVDTQYF
size: -; J: TRBJ2-7; D: -; V: TRBV4-1; DNA: TGCGCCAGCAGCCAAGCGGTCAGGAGCTCCTACGAGCAGTACTTC; CDR3: CASSQAVRSSYEQYF
size: -; J: TRBJ2-1; D: -; V: TRBV27; DNA: TGTGCCAGCAGTTTGTCCCTGATCCGGGGGAATGAGCAGTTCTTC; CDR3: CASSLSLIRGNEQFF
size: -; J: TRBJ2-5; D: -; V: TRBV14; DNA: TGTGCCAGCAGCCAAGTGGGTGGAGTGGCGCCCCAAGAGACCCAGTACTTC; CDR3: CASSQVGGVAPQETQYF
size: -; J: TRBJ1-1; D: -; V: TRBV19; DNA: TGTGCCAGTAGGGCGATAGCACGCAGGATAGCGGACACTGAAGCTTTCTTT; CDR3: CASRAIARRIADTEAFF
size: -; J: TRBJ2-5; D: TRBD2; V: TRBV11-2; DNA: TGTGCCAGCAGCTTAGATTATCTTCTAGCGGGGTTTGGAGAGACCCAGTACTTC; CDR3: CASSLDYLLAGFGETQYF
size: -; J: TRBJ2-5; D: TRBD2; V: TRBV5-1; DNA: TGCGCCAGCAGCTCCCAGCGGGGGGGCCAAGAGACCCAGTACTTC; CDR3: CASSSQRGGQETQYF
size: once; J: TRBJ1-5; D: -; V: TRBV6-5; DNA: TGTGCCAGCAGTTACTCCCATATAGACCAGCCCCAGCATTTT; CDR3: CASSYSHIDQPQHF
size: few; J: TRBJ1-4; D: -; V: TRBV30; DNA: TGTGCCTGGAGTGTAGGGGGGACTAATGAAAAACTGTTTTTT; CDR3: CAWSVGGTNEKLFF
size: -; J: TRBJ2-2; D: -; V: TRBV30; DNA: TGTGCCTGGCGACAGTTTCCCACCGGGGAGCTGTTTTTT; CDR3: CAWRQFPTGELFF
size: -; J: TRBJ2-1; D: TRBD1; V: TRBV28; DNA: TGTGCCAGCAGCGTAAACCCGGGACAGTCCTACAATGAGCAGTTCTTC; CDR3: CASSVNPGQSYNEQFF
size: -; J: TRBJ2-5; D: -; V: TRBV7-2; DNA: TGTGCCAGCAGCTTAGGGGCCAACCCCAAAGAGACCCAGTACTTC; CDR3: CASSLGANPKETQYF
size: once; J: TRBJ2-7; D: TRBD2; V: TRBV5-4; DNA: TGTGCCAGCAGCTCCGCGGGAGGGCCCTACGAGCAGTACTTC; CDR3: CASSSAGGPYEQYF
size: -; J: TRBJ2-4; D: -; V: TRBV11-2; DNA: TGTGCCAGCAGCCCAGGCCCGTGGGAATCCAAAAACATTCAGTACTTC; CDR3: CASSPGPWESKNIQYF
size: -; J: TRBJ2-7; D: TRBD1; V: TRBV2; DNA: TGTGCCAGCAGGCCTTCCGGGACAGGGGGCCACGAGCAGTACTTC; CDR3: CASRPSGTGGHEQYF
size: -; J: TRBJ1-4; D: -; V: TRBV30; DNA: TGTGCCTGGAAGGAGGGGCCTTATGAAAAACTGTTTTTT; CDR3: CAWKEGPYEKLFF
size: -; J: TRBJ1-6; D: -; V: TRBV2; DNA: TGTGCCAGCAGTGCCCGACCGGCTGTGATCTATAATTCACCCCTCCACTTT; CDR3: CASSARPAVIYNSPLHF
size: once; J: TRBJ2-2; D: TRBD1; V: TRBV11-2; DNA: TGTGCCAGCAGCTCAGACAGGGGGGCGACCGGGGAGCTGTTTTTT; CDR3: CASSSDRGATGELFF
size: -; J: TRBJ2-1; D: TRBD1; V: TRBV15; DNA: TGTGCCACTGGGACAGGGGAAGCCTACAATGAGCAGTTCTTC; CDR3: CATGTGEAYNEQFF
size: -; J: TRBJ2-3; D: -; V: TRBV2; DNA: TGTGCCAGCAGTGAAGTATCAACAGATACGCAGTATTTT; CDR3: CASSEVSTDTQYF
size: -; J: TRBJ2-1; D: TRBD1; V: TRBV11-2; DNA: TGTGCCAGCAGCTTCCGGGACAGGGGCTACAATGAGCAGTTCTTC; CDR3: CASSFRDRGYNEQFF
size: -; J: TRBJ1-2; D: TRBD1; V: TRBV5-4; DNA: TGTGCCAGCAGCTCGGACAGGGGGTACTATGGCTACACCTTC; CDR3: CASSSDRGYYGYTF
size: -; J: TRBJ2-7; D: -; V: TRBV9; DNA: TGTGCCAGCAGTTACTCAGGGCTCTCCTACGAGCAGTACTTC; CDR3: CASSYSGLSYEQYF
size: -; J: TRBJ1-2; D: -; V: TRBV28; DNA: TGTGCCAGCGGTCCAGGGGACTTC; CDR3: CASGPGDF
size: -; J: TRBJ2-5; D: TRBD1; V: TRBV2; DNA: TGTGCCAGCAGTGTCGGACAGGGGGTGAAGACCCAGTACTTC; CDR3: CASSVGQGVKTQYF
size: -; J: TRBJ1-1; D: -; V: TRBV11-1; DNA: TGTGCCAGCAGCTTACAAGAGAACACTGAAGCTTTCTTT; CDR3: CASSLQENTEAFF
size: once; J: TRBJ1-5; D: TRBD1; V: TRBV27; DNA: TGTGCCAGCAGTCGTACAGGGGGAGGCTATAGCAATCAGCCCCAGCATTTT; CDR3: CASSRTGGGYSNQPQHF
size: once; J: TRBJ2-2; D: -; V: TRBV30; DNA: TGTGCCTGGAGTGTAAGGCGGGAAACCGGGGAGCTGTTTTTT; CDR3: CAWSVRRETGELFF